These 15 T cell receptor beta chains came from one sample sequenced in a study of blood T cell repertoires in COVID-19. Sequencing was performed with immunoSEQ multiplex PCR; in TCRdb, only in-frame clones are kept and a portion is missing. The profile shows about 260,000 clones, roughly 90% of them singletons. Sequencing input: peripheral blood. These receptors were obtained from a human donor in a cohort sampled during active COVID-19.

This clone was seen just once. The rearrangement uses TRBV7-2 and TRBJ2-1; a possible D gene is TRBD2 (7 bases). The CDR3 is 15 amino acids. Trimming stripped 3 bases from V and 2 bases from J, with 11 bases between. The germline V gene has CDR1 SGHTA and CDR2 FQGNSA. CDR3 residues: CASSLRGGAYNEQFF. DNA of the CDR3: TGTGCCAGCAGCTTGAGGGGGGGCGCCTACAATGAGCAGTTCTTC.

The J gene is TRBJ1-4, the V gene TRBV4-3; 7 bases agree with TRBD1. V lost 5 bases, J lost 4 bases, and 10 bases stayed unmatched. The CDR3 consists of 16 residues. Germline CDR1 reads LGHNA; CDR2 reads YSLEER. In nucleotides, the CDR3 is TGCGCCAGCAGCGACCAGGGCAGGGGGAGTAATGAAAAACTGTTTTTT. Translated, it gives CASSDQGRGSNEKLFF.

This clone has a single count. This sequence joins TRBV6-2 or TRBV6-3 and TRBJ2-3; D may be TRBD2 (7 bases). Germline V gene sequence: CDR1 MNHEY, CDR2 SVGEGT. The germline V and J ends were trimmed by 0 bases and 4 bases, with 11 bases remaining between them. CDR3 length: 15 amino acids. CDR3 nucleotide sequence: TGTGCCAGCAGTTACTCGAGGGGGGGCGCAGATACGCAGTATTTT. Its protein product is CASSYSRGGADTQYF.

The rearrangement uses TRBV5-4 and TRBJ1-5, with D possibly being TRBD1 (5 bases). The CDR3 consists of 12 residues. V was cut by 5 bases and J by 5 bases, with 8 bases left in between. Germline V gene lookup returns CDR1 SGHNT and CDR2 YYREEE (reference sequence). The CDR3 protein is CASSSGDQPQHF. The CDR3 DNA sequence: TGTGCCAGCAGTTCGGGGGATCAGCCCCAGCATTTT.

The chain uses TRBV29-1 and TRBJ1-5, with a tentative D call TRBD1 (6 bases). V lost 3 bases and J lost 6, with 12 bases in between. The length of the CDR3 is 13 residues. CDR1 SQVTM and CDR2 ANQGSEA come from the germline V gene. Written as DNA, the CDR3 is TGCAGCGTTGATCAGGGGACGGGTCAGCCCCAGCATTTT. Amino acid sequence: CSVDQGTGQPQHF.

V usage is TRBV7-9 and J usage is TRBJ1-2; 9 bases match TRBD1. With 4 bases clipped from V and 5 bases from J, the junction kept 11 bases outside the gene matches. CDR1 SEHNR and CDR2 FQNEAQ come from the germline V gene (reference sequence). The CDR3 runs to 16 residues. In DNA form, the CDR3 reads TGTGCCAGCAGCTCCATGGGACAGGGCAGACGGTATGGCTACACCTTC. It is translated as CASSSMGQGRRYGYTF.

V and J are TRBV30 and TRBJ1-3, with a weak D call TRBD1 (5 bases). V lost 3 bases to trimming and J lost 4 bases, with 16 bases between them. This CDR3 region has 15 residues. The germline V gene encodes CDR1 GTSNPN and CDR2 SVGIG (reference sequence). The CDR3 spells CAWRWGAGFGNTIYF. The CDR3 DNA reads as TGTGCCTGGAGATGGGGCGCGGGGTTCGGAAACACCATATATTTT.

This chain links TRBV7-2 with TRBJ2-1, with TRBD2 matching over 7 bases. The trim removed 6 bases at V and 6 bases at J, leaving 2 bases unmatched. Germline values: CDR1 SGHTA, CDR2 FQGNSA. The CDR3 spans 12 residues. The CDR3 bases are TGTGCCAGCAGGGCTAGCGGCAATGAGCAGTTCTTC. Residues: CASRASGNEQFF.

The chain joins TRBV28 to TRBJ2-7; a possible D gene is TRBD1 (5 bases). V lost 4 bases and J 3 bases, leaving 16 bases between the germline ends. The CDR3 sequence is 15 residues long. CDR1 is MDHEN and CDR2 is SYDVKM in the germline V gene. The CDR3 loop reads CASSSQGSKRYEQYF. The CDR3 coding sequence is TGTGCCAGCAGTTCCCAGGGTTCCAAACGCTACGAGCAGTACTTC. Combining the CDR3 with reference TRBV28 and TRBJ2-7 gives the whole variable domain DVKVTQSSRYLVKRTGEKVFLECVQDMDHENMFWYRQDPGLGLRLIYFSYDVKMKEKGDIPEGYSVSREKKERFSLILESASTNQTSMYLCASSSQGSKRYEQYFGPGTRLTVT.

The genes are TRBV7-8 and TRBJ2-7, with 8 bases lining up with TRBD2. The V and J ends lost 2 bases and 3 bases, in that order; junction bases with no gene match: 21. CDR1 is SGHVS and CDR2 is FQNEAQ in the germline V gene. The CDR3 has 20 residues. CDR3 sequence: CASSLPGSGSQVVIVYEQYF. The CDR3 bases are TGTGCCAGCAGCTTACCCGGGAGCGGGAGTCAGGTGGTTATCGTCTACGAGCAGTACTTC.

V gene TRBV19 combines with J gene TRBJ2-3; tentatively, D is TRBD1 (6 bases). The germline V gene encodes CDR1 LNHDA and CDR2 SQIVND (reference sequence). V was clipped by 3 bases and J by 5 bases, with 12 bases between them. The CDR3 sequence is 14 residues long. CDR3 in DNA: TGTGCCAGTAGTATTTCAGGGGATCGAGATACGCAGTATTTT. Protein: CASSISGDRDTQYF.

The chain is built from TRBV5-1 and TRBJ2-3; D gene ambiguous. The V end lost 0 bases, the J end lost 0 bases, and 8 bases lay between the germline ends. CDR1 is SGHRS, CDR2 YFSETQ, per germline. CDR3 size: 15 residues. The CDR3 DNA follows: TGCGCCAGCAGCTTGGGAGTAACTAGCACAGATACGCAGTATTTT. Its translation: CASSLGVTSTDTQYF.

This chain uses TRBV19 with TRBJ2-7; 9 bases align to TRBD1. The V gene's germline CDR1 is LNHDA and CDR2 SQIVND (reference sequence). The ends lost 5 bases at V and 3 bases at J; junction bases unmatched: 11. The CDR3 consists of 16 residues. Here the CDR3 DNA reads TGTGCCAGTAGTTTTTCACCCCCGGGACAGGGCTACGAGCAGTACTTC. This codes for CASSFSPPGQGYEQYF.

The chain couples TRBV27 to TRBJ1-1; D is uncertain. This CDR3 is built from 15 residues. Germline V lookup: CDR1 MNHEY, CDR2 SMNVEV (reference sequence). Trimming stripped 1 base from V and 0 bases from J, with 9 bases between. The CDR3 here is CASSLLASVNTEAFF. The CDR3, as DNA: TGTGCCAGCAGTTTATTGGCCAGCGTGAACACTGAAGCTTTCTTT.

This chain links TRBV6-5 with TRBJ2-7, with D possibly matching TRBD2 (6 bases). This CDR3 is 13 amino acids long. Per the germline V gene, CDR1 is MNHEY and CDR2 is SVGAGI. V lost 2 bases to trimming and J lost 5 bases, with 10 bases between them. CDR3: CASSYGGNNEQYF. The CDR3 DNA is TGTGCCAGCAGTTACGGGGGGAATAACGAGCAGTACTTC.